Shown below are 11 T cell receptor beta chains from a single sample sequenced in a study of blood T cell repertoires in COVID-19. Using immunoSEQ multiplex PCR, the repertoire was profiled, and TCRdb retains in-frame clones only, with some absent. The repertoire consists of around 150,000 clones, with around 74% occurring once and the leading ten covering approximately 3.7%. The sequenced material came from peripheral blood. All receptors derive from a woman at least 80 years old with acute or convalescent COVID-19.

This sequence joins TRBV6-6 and TRBJ2-2; the D gene is possibly TRBD1 (6 bases). The germline V gene has CDR1 MNHNY and CDR2 SVGAGI (reference sequence). The CDR3 is 15 residues long. V gave up 6 bases and J gave up 2 bases, with 13 bases separating them. In DNA, the CDR3 is TGTGCCAGCAGCCAAGGGACAACTAACACCGGGGAGCTGTTTTTT. As protein: CASSQGTTNTGELFF.

The V and J genes are TRBV27 and TRBJ1-1; D remains unclear. V was cut by 0 bases and J by 9 bases, with 20 bases left in between. The CDR3 spans 16 residues. The germline gives CDR1 MNHEY, CDR2 SMNVEV (reference sequence). CDR3 amino acids: CASSLSLRAGSSKAFF. CDR3 DNA: TGTGCCAGCAGTTTATCGCTCCGAGCCGGGTCAAGTAAAGCTTTCTTT.

The chain joins TRBV6-2 or TRBV6-3 to TRBJ1-2, with 8 nucleotides matching TRBD1. The CDR3 has 16 residues. V lost 2 bases to trimming and J lost 7 bases; unmatched junction nucleotides: 12. From germline, CDR1 is MNHEY and CDR2 SVGEGT. CDR3 bases: TGTGCCAGCAGTTACGGGACAGGAAATGGTCTGGGTGGCTACACCTTC. Translated: CASSYGTGNGLGGYTF.

The chain is built from TRBV5-1 and TRBJ2-2; maybe TRBD1 (6 bases). Germline CDR1 and CDR2: SGHRS and YFSETQ. The CDR3 covers 14 residues. Trimming shortened V by 4 bases and J by 6 bases, and 13 bases separated the two germline ends. CDR3 coding DNA: TGCGCCAGCAGCGATTTACAGGGACCCGGGGAGCTGTTTTTT. This gives the protein CASSDLQGPGELFF.

This clone occurred a few times. Here the CDR3 reads CAWRQTSGRETQYF. The CDR3, as DNA: TGTGCCTGGAGACAGACTAGCGGCCGGGAGACCCAGTACTTC. The rearrangement links TRBV30 to TRBJ2-5, with 9 bases identical to TRBD2. The V segment lost 3 bases and the J segment 5 bases; nucleotides outside the gene matches: 7. The germline V gene encodes CDR1 GTSNPN and CDR2 SVGIG (reference sequence). This CDR3 region has 14 residues.

With regard to this clone: Other DNA sequences in this specimen translate into the identical CDR3. CDR3 amino acids: CASSLGQLTGELFF. CDR3 DNA sequence: TGCGCCAGCAGCTTAGGACAGCTCACCGGGGAGCTGTTTTTT. The genes are TRBV5-1 and TRBJ2-2, with TRBD1 as a possible D gene (6 bases). CDR3 length: 14 residues. Germline V gene lookup returns CDR1 SGHRS and CDR2 YFSETQ. Trimming removed 2 bases from V and 4 bases from J, with 9 bases in between.

This chain links TRBV3-1 (or the pseudogene TRBV3-2) with TRBJ2-1, with TRBD2 matching over 9 bases. The V and J ends lost 0 bases and 12 bases, in that order; junction bases with no gene match: 9. Germline values: CDR1 LGHDT, CDR2 YNNKEL (reference sequence). The CDR3 length is 15 residues. CDR3 sequence: CASSQEERGAPWQFF. In nucleotides, the CDR3 is TGTGCCAGCAGCCAAGAGGAGCGGGGGGCCCCGTGGCAGTTCTTC.

The CDR3 loop reads CASSIREHGGYTF. The CDR3 DNA is TGTGCCAGTAGTATACGGGAACATGGAGGCTACACCTTC. V gene TRBV19 combines with J gene TRBJ1-2; D not resolved. V was cut by 2 bases and J by 8 bases, with 12 bases left in between. The V gene's germline CDR1 is LNHDA and CDR2 SQIVND (reference sequence). The CDR3 is 13 amino acids.

The chain uses TRBV12-5 and TRBJ1-6, with 8 bases lining up with TRBD1. The trim removed 0 bases at V and 10 bases at J, leaving 8 bases unmatched. Germline lookup yields CDR1 LGHNT and CDR2 FRNRAP. CDR3 length equals 16 residues. The CDR3 loop is CASGLVLGQGGSPLHF. Here the CDR3 DNA reads TGTGCTAGTGGTTTGGTACTAGGACAGGGTGGCTCACCCCTCCACTTT.

The genes are TRBV7-2 and TRBJ1-4, with TRBD1 matching 8 bases. This CDR3 region has 14 residues. CDR1 SGHTA and CDR2 FQGNSA come from the germline V gene. Trimming cost V 1 base and J 5 bases; bases outside gene matches: 0. Here the CDR3 reads CASSLGQGNEKLFF. Written as DNA, the CDR3 is TGTGCCAGCAGCTTAGGACAGGGGAATGAAAAACTGTTTTTT. The full variable domain, rest sourced from reference TRBV7-2 and TRBJ1-4, is GAGVSQSPSNKVTEKGKDVELRCDPISGHTALYWYRQSLGQGLEFLIYFQGNSAPDKSGLPSDRFSAERTGGSVSTLTIQRTQQEDSAVYLCASSLGQGNEKLFFGSGTQLSVL.

The J gene is TRBJ1-1, the V gene TRBV5-4, with 7 positions matching TRBD1. J gave up 8 bases and V 0 bases, and 10 bases lay outside the gene matches. This CDR3 has 15 residues. Per germline, CDR1 SGHNT and CDR2 YYREEE (reference sequence). DNA for the CDR3: TGTGCCAGCAGCTTGGGTAATAGACAGGGACCCGAAGCTTTCTTT. As protein: CASSLGNRQGPEAFF.